This entry describes one TCR beta chain. Its antigen is currently unknown. Treatment denoted: oral pan-JAK inhibitor, 5-10 mg twice daily. It was from PBMCs that CD4+ and CD8+ T cells were sorted. As the sequencing template, cDNA was produced by extracting RNA and reverse transcribing it. Sequencing used immunoSEQ multiplex PCR; TCRdb keeps in-frame clones, though not all of them. Here the sample spans more than 90,000 clones, around 58% being singletons. These data come from a study of CD8+ T cells in alopecia areata. Study background: Affected scalp percentage gauged treated patients' severity. Study findings and constraints: Normal scalp showed lower clonality than lesional scalp, especially alopecia totalis/universalis.

Germline V CDR1 and CDR2: MNHEY, SMNVEV (reference sequence). The CDR3 totals 14 residues. J lost 4 bases, V lost 5 bases, and 6 bases had no gene match. The chain is built from TRBV27 and TRBJ1-2, with TRBD1 identical over 8 bases. Sequenced material: CD8+ T cells sorted from blood, taken at week 4, from a patient treated with tofacitinib. The origin of this receptor is a human donor with alopecia areata. CDR3 residues: CASSLRGPVYGYTF. CDR3 DNA: TGTGCCAGCAGTCTCAGGGGGCCGGTCTATGGCTACACCTTC.